These 27 T cell receptor beta chains originate from one sample sequenced in a study of cytotoxic CD8 clonotypes in ibrutinib-treated CLL. This table comes from immunoSEQ multiplex PCR, and its TCRdb copy is limited to in-frame clones, with some not included. Here the sample spans 19,000 or so clones, roughly 80% being singletons. The sequenced sample was PBMCs, obtained before ibrutinib treatment. All receptors come from a human donor with chronic lymphocytic leukemia.

CDR3 residues: CASSSPRNTGELFF. DNA for the CDR3: TGTGCCAGCAGCTCCCCAAGAAACACCGGGGAGCTGTTTTTT. The chain combines TRBV11-2 with TRBJ2-2; D remains ambiguous. Trimming pared 4 bases from V and 2 bases from J, leaving 8 bases between. This CDR3 comprises 14 residues. Per the germline V gene, CDR1 is SGHAT and CDR2 is FQNNGV.

The gene calls are TRBV28 and TRBJ1-4, with a tentative D call TRBD1 (6 bases). This CDR3 spans 15 amino acids. CDR1 and CDR2 from the germline V gene are MDHEN and SYDVKM. Trimming took 5 bases from V and 3 from J, leaving 13 bases between them. The CDR3 DNA reads TGTGCCAGCAGTACACAGGGCGTCTCTAATGAAAAACTGTTTTTT. It translates to CASSTQGVSNEKLFF.

This chain links TRBV19 with TRBJ2-7, with D possibly TRBD1 on 6 matching bases. The length of the CDR3 is 12 residues. V dropped 5 bases and J dropped 2 bases, with 7 bases sitting between them. Looked up from germline, CDR1 is LNHDA and CDR2 is SQIVND (reference sequence). CDR3 in DNA: TGTGCCAGTAGTGACAGGACCTACGAGCAGTACTTC. It specifies CASSDRTYEQYF.

This clone was counted a few times. The CDR3 DNA follows: TGCGCCAGCAGATCGACTAGCGGGGGGAACAATGAGCAGTTCTTC. Encoded protein: CASRSTSGGNNEQFF. The V gene is TRBV5-1, the J gene TRBJ2-1; 13 bases fit TRBD2. Trimming at V came to 5 bases and at J to 5 bases, leaving 4 bases not matched to a gene. CDR1 is SGHRS, CDR2 YFSETQ, per germline. The CDR3 spans 15 residues.

This clone is a singleton in its sample. The J gene is TRBJ1-2, the V gene TRBV6-5; possible D gene TRBD1, 6 bases. The germline gives CDR1 MNHEY, CDR2 SVGAGI. Trimming removed 0 bases at V and 13 bases at J, with 12 bases between. This CDR3 spans 12 amino acids. The CDR3 nucleotides read TGTGCCAGCAGTTACTCGGGGACAAGGTTCACCTTC. It encodes CASSYSGTRFTF.

This chain joins TRBV15 and TRBJ2-1; D perhaps matches TRBD1 (5 bases). Germline-derived CDR1 and CDR2 are LNHNV and YYDKDF (reference sequence). There are 13 residues in the CDR3. Trimming left V 0 bases short and J 10 bases short, with 10 bases between. The CDR3, as DNA: TGTGCCACCAGCAGAGATTTCAGGGAAGAGCAGTTCTTC. Its protein is CATSRDFREEQFF.

This clone occurred once. The chain couples TRBV2 to TRBJ1-1; possible D gene TRBD1, 6 bases. V lost 5 bases, J lost 13 bases, and 14 bases lay in between. The CDR3 covers 11 residues. The germline gives CDR1 SNHLY, CDR2 FYNNEI. CDR3 loop: CASSLNRVDFF. As DNA, the CDR3 is TGTGCCAGCAGTCTAAACAGGGTGGATTTCTTT.

The J gene is TRBJ2-2, the V gene TRBV5-5, with 12 bases matching TRBD2. Germline V CDR1 and CDR2: SGHKS, YYEKEE (reference sequence). V trimming: 0 bases; J trimming: 0 bases; junction bases outside the gene matches: 3. This CDR3 is built from 18 residues. The DNA for the CDR3 is TGTGCCAGCAGCTTGGTAGGACTAGCGGGGACGAACACCGGGGAGCTGTTTTTT. This codes for CASSLVGLAGTNTGELFF.

This chain joins TRBV7-8 and TRBJ2-7; D could derive from TRBD1 or TRBD2 (5 bases each). V was clipped by 1 base and J by 6 bases, with 10 bases between them. CDR1 SGHVS and CDR2 FQNEAQ come from the germline V gene. The length of the CDR3 is 13 residues. The CDR3 DNA follows: TGTGCCAGCAGCTTAGTACGAGGGGTCGAGCAGTACTTC. As protein: CASSLVRGVEQYF.

This rearrangement joins TRBV10-3 to TRBJ2-7; the D is unclear. Germline-derived CDR1 and CDR2 are ENHRY and SYGVKD. The CDR3 is 14 amino acids. V shed 3 bases and J shed 1 base, with 10 bases lying between them. The CDR3 loop reads CAISDLGTSYEQYF. CDR3 DNA sequence: TGTGCCATCAGTGATTTGGGCACTTCCTACGAGCAGTACTTC.

This clone was seen only once. The chain recombines TRBV18 with TRBJ2-5; D may match TRBD1 or TRBD2 (5 bases each). Germline V gene data show CDR1 as KGHSH and CDR2 as LQKENI. This CDR3 spans 15 amino acids. Trimming pared 3 bases from V and 3 bases from J, leaving 14 bases between. CDR3 sequence (DNA): TGTGCCAGCTCACCCCGTCGGGGCCCTAAAGAGACCCAGTACTTC. Translation: CASSPRRGPKETQYF.

This clone turned up a few times. The chain carries TRBV4-1 and TRBJ1-5; D ambiguous. V dropped 1 base and J dropped 4 bases, with 14 bases sitting between them. The V gene's germline CDR1 is MGHRA and CDR2 YSYEKL. The CDR3 spans 16 residues. The CDR3 region has the DNA TGCGCCAGCAGCCAAGGAATTCTGGGTGGAAATCAGCCCCAGCATTTT. Its translation: CASSQGILGGNQPQHF.

This clone was detected only a few times. V gene TRBV25-1 combines with J gene TRBJ1-2; D not resolved. With 8 bases removed from V and 7 bases from J, the gap between germline ends came to 8 bases. This CDR3 has 10 residues. Germline lookup yields CDR1 MGHDK and CDR2 SYGVNS. The DNA for the CDR3 is TGTGCCAGCTGGTTCGGTGGCTACACCTTC. It is translated as CASWFGGYTF.

V is TRBV2 and J is TRBJ1-4, with TRBD1 as a possible D gene (5 bases). Trimming took 2 bases from V and 8 from J, leaving 12 bases between them. The CDR3 runs to 14 residues. CDR1 and CDR2 from the germline V gene are SNHLY and FYNNEI. DNA for the CDR3: TGTGCCAGCAGTGAATTGCAGGGCGGAGAAAAACTGTTTTTT. Amino acid sequence: CASSELQGGEKLFF.

J is TRBJ2-2 and V is TRBV28; perhaps D is TRBD1 or TRBD2 (5 bases each). Trimming cost V 2 bases and J 7 bases, with 11 bases left between them. The CDR3 runs 14 residues. Germline CDR1 and CDR2: MDHEN and SYDVKM. CDR3 sequence: CASSLGGFDGELFF. CDR3 sequence (DNA): TGTGCCAGCAGTTTAGGGGGATTTGACGGGGAGCTGTTTTTT.

In its sample, this clone was seen a few times. The chain employs TRBV10-3 and TRBJ1-2, with D perhaps matching TRBD1 (6 bases). The CDR3 extends over 12 amino acids. V lost 2 bases and J 7 bases, leaving 8 bases between the germline ends. Looked up from germline, CDR1 is ENHRY and CDR2 is SYGVKD. CDR3 DNA: TGTGCCATCAGTGAGGTGGGGGCTGGCTACACCTTC. Its protein is CAISEVGAGYTF.

This clone showed up just once. The rearrangement links TRBV30 to TRBJ1-2; tentatively, D is TRBD1 (5 bases). The CDR3 length is 13 residues. Germline-derived CDR1 and CDR2 are GTSNPN and SVGIG (reference sequence). The V gene lost 4 bases and the J gene lost 2 bases, with 11 bases spanning the gap. This CDR3 is CAWNLGGNYGYTF. The CDR3 bases are TGTGCCTGGAATTTGGGGGGAAACTATGGCTACACCTTC.

This chain joins TRBV30 and TRBJ2-7; the match to TRBD2 covers 11 bases. From germline, CDR1 is GTSNPN and CDR2 SVGIG (reference sequence). This CDR3 region has 15 residues. Trimming cost V 1 base and J 7 bases; bases outside gene matches: 9. The CDR3 sequence is CAWSGLSGGAWEQYF. The CDR3 bases are TGTGCCTGGAGTGGCCTTAGCGGGGGGGCCTGGGAGCAGTACTTC.

The sample holds one count of this clone. This sequence joins TRBV9 and TRBJ2-1, with D uncertain. The CDR3 has 12 amino acids. Deletions cut 1 base from V and 8 bases from J, with 7 bases between. Germline V gene sequence: CDR1 SGDLS, CDR2 YYNGEE. CDR3 coding DNA: TGTGCCAGCAGCGTAAAGCTGGATGAGCAGTTCTTC. It is translated as CASSVKLDEQFF.

The chain links TRBV19 to TRBJ1-5; 8 nucleotides agree with TRBD1. The trim removed 3 bases at V and 2 bases at J, leaving 3 bases unmatched. The CDR3 is 15 amino acids. The germline V gene encodes CDR1 LNHDA and CDR2 SQIVND (reference sequence). CDR3 sequence (DNA): TGTGCCAGTAGTATCAGGGGGCTTGGCAATCAGCCCCAGCATTTT. This gives the protein CASSIRGLGNQPQHF.

This clone occurred a few times. The gene calls are TRBV2 and TRBJ2-7, with 8 bases lining up with TRBD1. This CDR3 comprises 14 residues. Germline CDR1 is SNHLY and CDR2 is FYNNEI. Trimming cost V 6 bases and J 0 bases; bases outside gene matches: 4. CDR3 DNA sequence: TGTGCCAGCAGATCCACAGGGGGCTCCTACGAGCAGTACTTC. As protein: CASRSTGGSYEQYF.

The V gene is TRBV27, the J gene TRBJ2-1; 7 bases agree with TRBD1. Germline assignment: CDR1 MNHEY and CDR2 SMNVEV (reference sequence). V shed 5 bases and J 0 bases; nucleotides not matched to a gene: 10. This CDR3 comprises 17 residues. CDR3 amino acids: CASSLRQGHSSYNEQFF. CDR3 in DNA: TGTGCCAGCAGTCTTAGACAGGGCCACAGCTCCTACAATGAGCAGTTCTTC.

This chain connects TRBV7-2 to TRBJ2-1; either TRBD1 or TRBD2 may supply D (5 bases each). V shed 5 bases and J shed 4 bases, with 12 bases lying between them. Germline V gene lookup returns CDR1 SGHTA and CDR2 FQGNSA. This CDR3 is 14 amino acids long. The CDR3 region has the DNA TGTGCCAGCAGCACGGGACGGAGGTACAATGAGCAGTTCTTC. The encoded protein is CASSTGRRYNEQFF. The entire variable domain, with the rest obtained from reference TRBV7-2 and TRBJ2-1, is as follows: GAGVSQSPSNKVTEKGKDVELRCDPISGHTALYWYRQSLGQGLEFLIYFQGNSAPDKSGLPSDRFSAERTGGSVSTLTIQRTQQEDSAVYLCASSTGRRYNEQFFGPGTRLTVL.

This sequence joins TRBV7-9 and TRBJ1-1; D unresolved. CDR1 is SEHNR and CDR2 is FQNEAQ in the germline V gene (reference sequence). This CDR3 spans 13 amino acids. V dropped 5 bases and J dropped 0 bases, with 7 bases sitting between them. CDR3 DNA: TGTGCCAGCAGCCTAGATATGAACACTGAAGCTTTCTTT. Its translation: CASSLDMNTEAFF.

This chain connects TRBV11-2 to TRBJ2-7; 8 nucleotides line up with TRBD1. V lost 5 bases, J lost 4 bases, and 19 bases stayed unmatched. This CDR3 comprises 18 residues. Germline V gives CDR1 SGHAT, CDR2 FQNNGV. CDR3 nucleotides: TGTGCCAGCAGCCCCGGACAGGGTAAGGTACTGGCTGATTACGAGCAGTACTTC. Protein: CASSPGQGKVLADYEQYF.

A word on this clone: One junction end does not reproduce the germline sequence, and a read error may be involved. The chain has TRBV6-5 and TRBJ2-5, with D perhaps TRBD1 or TRBD2 (5 bases each). The germline CDR1 and CDR2 sequences are MNHEY and SVGAGI. The CDR3 has 14 amino acids. In nucleotides, the CDR3 is TGTGCCATCAGTGAACCCCTTAGGGACGCGGCCCAGTACTTC. Residues: CAISEPLRDAAQYF.

This clone appeared a few times. V usage is TRBV4-1 and J usage is TRBJ2-3; either TRBD1 or TRBD2 may fit D (5 bases each). The CDR3 has 14 residues. From germline, CDR1 is MGHRA and CDR2 YSYEKL. Trimming cost V 4 bases and J 0 bases, with 8 bases left between them. The DNA of the CDR3 is TGCGCCAGCAGCCTTTGGGGGAGCACAGATACGCAGTATTTT. This encodes CASSLWGSTDTQYF.